This T cell receptor (beta chain) was captured in a study of T cell responses to AZD1222 COVID-19 vaccine. Samples with a second dose at about 4 or about 12 weeks were pooled together. This CDR3 spans 15 amino acids. V gave up 7 bases and J gave up 0 bases; unmatched junction bases: 5. The germline V gene has CDR1 SNHLY and CDR2 FYNNEI. Generated by immunoSEQ multiplex PCR, the TCRdb table keeps only in-frame clones and is missing some. This table holds roughly 120,000 clones, 87% found once. Study-wide points: Only a handful of AZD1222 recipients, more than 5 in all, had baseline seropositivity. Possibly, clonal diversity was underestimated; donors were largely white British and included more females.

Note on this clone: Its antigen is unknown.

The clonotype originates from an adult who received the AZD1222 COVID-19 vaccine. The input for sequencing was peripheral blood, taken 28 days after the second AZD1222 dose. The chain recombines TRBV2 with TRBJ1-5; 8 nucleotides match TRBD1. DNA of the CDR3: TGTGCCAGCACCTGGGACAGGTATAGCAATCAGCCCCAGCATTTT. This encodes CASTWDRYSNQPQHF.